This T cell receptor (beta chain) was recovered during a study of blood T cells in healthy people across ages. Extracted total RNA amounted to at least 5.5 micrograms for each sample. A second PCR, run for roughly 7 to 11 cycles, used a sample-barcoded 5' primer plus a J-beta primer mix. TCRdb itself ran the 5' RACE reads through MiXCR, one entry per CDR3 protein. The sample has approximately 940,000 distinct CDR3 sequences; roughly 43% are singletons. Germline CDR1 reads SGHTA; CDR2 reads FQGNSA. CDR3 size: 17 residues. The rearrangement joins TRBV7-2 to TRBJ2-1; weak D call: TRBD1 (5 bases). The end of the DNA aligns better with TRBJ2-7, so the J call may be wrong. This TCR came from a man aged 25 to 40 in good health. Sequenced sample: blood. CDR3 sequence: CASSSLTDSRGAYEQYF. CDR3 nucleotide sequence: TGTGCCAGCAGCTCCTTGACCGACAGCCGAGGAGCTTACGAGCAGTACTTC.